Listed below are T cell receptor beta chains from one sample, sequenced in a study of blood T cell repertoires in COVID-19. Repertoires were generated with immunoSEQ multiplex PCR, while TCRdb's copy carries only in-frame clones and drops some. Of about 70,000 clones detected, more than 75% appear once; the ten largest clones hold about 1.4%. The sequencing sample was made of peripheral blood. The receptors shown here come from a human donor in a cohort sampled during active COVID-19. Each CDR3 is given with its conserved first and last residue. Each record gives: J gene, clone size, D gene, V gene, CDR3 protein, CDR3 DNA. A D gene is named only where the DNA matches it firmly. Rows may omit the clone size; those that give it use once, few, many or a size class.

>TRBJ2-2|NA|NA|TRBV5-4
CASSLRGGTGELFF
TGTGCCAGCAGCTTGAGAGGGGGCACCGGGGAGCTGTTTTTT
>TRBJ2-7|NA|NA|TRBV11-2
CASSFPNYEQYF
TGTGCCAGCAGCTTCCCCAACTACGAGCAGTACTTC
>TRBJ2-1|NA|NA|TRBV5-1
CASSLEGSYNEQFF
TGCGCCAGCAGCTTGGAGGGGTCCTACAATGAGCAGTTCTTC
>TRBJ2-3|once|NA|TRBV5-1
CASSAPGAGTQYF
TGCGCCAGCAGCGCCCCAGGGGCCGGTACGCAGTATTTT
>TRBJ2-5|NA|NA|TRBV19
CASSIDSTKNQETQYF
TGTGCCAGTAGTATAGATAGCACTAAGAACCAAGAGACCCAGTACTTC
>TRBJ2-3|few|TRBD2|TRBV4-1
CASSQAGTSLKDTQYF
TGCGCCAGCAGCCAAGCCGGGACTAGCCTTAAAGATACGCAGTATTTT
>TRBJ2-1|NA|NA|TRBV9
CASSVVEGGEQFF
TGTGCCAGCAGCGTAGTGGAGGGAGGTGAGCAGTTCTTC
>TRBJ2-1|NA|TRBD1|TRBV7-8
CASSSQGVGGNEQFF
TGTGCCAGCAGCTCCCAGGGGGTTGGGGGCAATGAGCAGTTCTTC
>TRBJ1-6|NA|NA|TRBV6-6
CASSYGNRDFNSPLHF
TGTGCCAGCAGTTACGGGAACAGGGATTTCAATTCACCCCTCCACTTT
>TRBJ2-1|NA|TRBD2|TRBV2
CASSGASGRIDNEQFF
TGTGCCAGCAGTGGGGCTAGCGGGAGAATCGACAATGAGCAGTTCTTC
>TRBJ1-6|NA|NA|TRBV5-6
CASSSRGSVYSPLHF
TGTGCCAGCAGCTCAAGGGGTTCTGTTTATTCACCCCTCCACTTT
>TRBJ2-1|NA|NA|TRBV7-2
CASSSIATGAYNEQFF
TGTGCCAGCAGCTCCATAGCGACCGGGGCCTACAATGAGCAGTTCTTC
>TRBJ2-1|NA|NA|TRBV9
CASSVGGDSSYNEQFF
TGTGCCAGCAGCGTAGGCGGTGATAGCTCCTACAATGAGCAGTTCTTC
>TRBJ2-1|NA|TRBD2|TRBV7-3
CASSSTSGSNNEQFF
TGTGCCAGCAGCAGTACTAGCGGGAGTAACAATGAGCAGTTCTTC
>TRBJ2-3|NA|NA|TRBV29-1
CSVGKTGSTDTQYF
TGCAGCGTGGGCAAGACGGGAAGCACAGATACGCAGTATTTT
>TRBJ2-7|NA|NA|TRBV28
CASSTTGQSYEQYF
TGTGCCAGCAGTACCACAGGGCAGTCTTACGAGCAGTACTTC